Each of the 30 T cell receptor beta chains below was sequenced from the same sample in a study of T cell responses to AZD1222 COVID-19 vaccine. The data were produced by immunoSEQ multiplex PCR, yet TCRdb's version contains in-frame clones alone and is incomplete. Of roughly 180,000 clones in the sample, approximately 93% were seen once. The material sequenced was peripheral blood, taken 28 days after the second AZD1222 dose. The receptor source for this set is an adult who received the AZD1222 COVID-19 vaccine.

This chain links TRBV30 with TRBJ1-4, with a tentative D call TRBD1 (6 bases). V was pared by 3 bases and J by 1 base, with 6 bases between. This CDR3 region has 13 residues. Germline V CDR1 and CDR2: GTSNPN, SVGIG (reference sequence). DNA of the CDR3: TGTGCCTGGAGACAGGGAACTAATGAAAAACTGTTTTTT. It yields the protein CAWRQGTNEKLFF.

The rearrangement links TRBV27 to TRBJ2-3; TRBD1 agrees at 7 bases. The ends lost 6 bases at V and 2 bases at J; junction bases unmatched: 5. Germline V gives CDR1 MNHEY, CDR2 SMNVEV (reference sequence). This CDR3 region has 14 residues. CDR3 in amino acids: CASSTGTATDTQYF. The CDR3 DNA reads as TGTGCCAGCAGCACCGGGACAGCCACAGATACGCAGTATTTT.

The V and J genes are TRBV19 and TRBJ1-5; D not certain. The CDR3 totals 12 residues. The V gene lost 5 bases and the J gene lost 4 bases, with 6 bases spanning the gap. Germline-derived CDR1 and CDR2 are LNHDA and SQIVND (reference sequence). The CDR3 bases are TGTGCCAGTAGTGGGGTGAATCAGCCCCAGCATTTT. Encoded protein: CASSGVNQPQHF.

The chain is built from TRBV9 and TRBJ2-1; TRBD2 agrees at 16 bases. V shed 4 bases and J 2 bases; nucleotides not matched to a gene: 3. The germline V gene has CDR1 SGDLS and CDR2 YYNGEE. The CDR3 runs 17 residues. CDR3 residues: CASSQGTSGGAYNEQFF. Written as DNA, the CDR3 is TGTGCCAGCAGCCAAGGGACTAGCGGGGGGGCCTACAATGAGCAGTTCTTC.

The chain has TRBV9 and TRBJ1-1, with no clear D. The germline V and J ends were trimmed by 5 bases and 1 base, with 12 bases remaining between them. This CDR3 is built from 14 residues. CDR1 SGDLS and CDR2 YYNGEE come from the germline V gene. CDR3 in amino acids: CASSVGGWNTEAFF. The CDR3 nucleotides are TGTGCCAGCAGTGTCGGTGGGTGGAACACTGAAGCTTTCTTT.

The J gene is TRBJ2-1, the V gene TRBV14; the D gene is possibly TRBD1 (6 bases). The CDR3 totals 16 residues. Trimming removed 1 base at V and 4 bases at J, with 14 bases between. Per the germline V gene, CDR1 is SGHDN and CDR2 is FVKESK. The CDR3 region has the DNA TGTGCCAGCAGCCAAGTAAGTAGGGGGATTTACAATGAGCAGTTCTTC. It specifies CASSQVSRGIYNEQFF.

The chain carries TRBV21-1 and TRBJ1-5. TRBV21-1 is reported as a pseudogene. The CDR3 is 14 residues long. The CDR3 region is CASSKGGCCQPQHF. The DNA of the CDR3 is TGTGCCAGCAGCAAAGGGGGATGTTGTCAGCCCCAGCATTTT.

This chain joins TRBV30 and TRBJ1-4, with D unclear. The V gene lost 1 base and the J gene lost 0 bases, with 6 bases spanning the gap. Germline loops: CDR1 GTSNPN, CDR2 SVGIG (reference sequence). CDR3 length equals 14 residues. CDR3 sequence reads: CAWSAYATNEKLFF. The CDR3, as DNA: TGTGCCTGGAGTGCTTACGCAACTAATGAAAAACTGTTTTTT.

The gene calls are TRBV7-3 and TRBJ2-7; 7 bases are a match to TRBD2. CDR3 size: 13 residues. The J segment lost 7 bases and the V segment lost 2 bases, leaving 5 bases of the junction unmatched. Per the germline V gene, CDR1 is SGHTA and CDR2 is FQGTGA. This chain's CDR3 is CASSLATSSEQYF. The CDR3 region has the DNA TGTGCCAGCAGCTTAGCGACTAGCTCTGAGCAGTACTTC.

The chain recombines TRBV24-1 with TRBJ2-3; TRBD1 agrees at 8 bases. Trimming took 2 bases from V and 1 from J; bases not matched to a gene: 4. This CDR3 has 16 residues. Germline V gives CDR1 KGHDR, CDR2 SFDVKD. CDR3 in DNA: TGTGCCACCAGTGATTGGAAGGGACAGGGCACAGATACGCAGTATTTT. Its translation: CATSDWKGQGTDTQYF.

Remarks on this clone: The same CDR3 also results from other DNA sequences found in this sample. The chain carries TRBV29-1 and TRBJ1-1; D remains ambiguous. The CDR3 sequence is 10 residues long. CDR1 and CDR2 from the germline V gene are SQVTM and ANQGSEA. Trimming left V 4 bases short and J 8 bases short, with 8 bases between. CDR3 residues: CSVVGPEAFF. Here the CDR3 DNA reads TGCAGCGTTGTTGGCCCCGAAGCTTTCTTT. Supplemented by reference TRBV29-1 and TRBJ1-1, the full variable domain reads SAVISQKPSRDICQRGTSLTIQCQVDSQVTMMFWYRQQPGQSLTLIATANQGSEATYESGFVIDKFPISRPNLTFSTLTVSNMSPEDSSIYLCSVVGPEAFFGQGTRLTVV.

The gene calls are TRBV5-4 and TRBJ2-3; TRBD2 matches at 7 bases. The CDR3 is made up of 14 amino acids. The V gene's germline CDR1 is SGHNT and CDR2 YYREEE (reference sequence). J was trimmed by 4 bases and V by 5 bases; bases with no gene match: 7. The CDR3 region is CASRDGTTADTQYF. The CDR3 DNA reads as TGTGCCAGCAGGGACGGGACTACAGCAGATACGCAGTATTTT.

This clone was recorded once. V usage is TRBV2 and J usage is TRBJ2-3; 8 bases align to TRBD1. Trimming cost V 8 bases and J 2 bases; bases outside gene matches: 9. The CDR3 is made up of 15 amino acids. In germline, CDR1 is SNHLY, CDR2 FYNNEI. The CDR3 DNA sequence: TGTGCCAGCGGCCCAGGACAGGGTTCCACAGATACGCAGTATTTT. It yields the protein CASGPGQGSTDTQYF.

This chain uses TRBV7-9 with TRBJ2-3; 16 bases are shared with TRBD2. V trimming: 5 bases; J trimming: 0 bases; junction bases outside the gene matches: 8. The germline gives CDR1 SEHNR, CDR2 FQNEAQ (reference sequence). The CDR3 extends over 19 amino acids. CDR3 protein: CASSGGLAGGVVSTDTQYF. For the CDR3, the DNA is TGTGCCAGCAGCGGGGGACTAGCGGGAGGGGTCGTAAGCACAGATACGCAGTATTTT.

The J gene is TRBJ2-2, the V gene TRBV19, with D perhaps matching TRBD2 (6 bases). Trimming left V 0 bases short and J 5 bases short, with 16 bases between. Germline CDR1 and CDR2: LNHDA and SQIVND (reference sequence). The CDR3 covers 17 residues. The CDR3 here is CASSIERLAGRTGELFF. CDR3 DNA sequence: TGTGCCAGTAGTATAGAACGGCTGGCAGGGAGGACCGGGGAGCTGTTTTTT. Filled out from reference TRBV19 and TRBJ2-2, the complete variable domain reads DGGITQSPKYLFRKEGQNVTLSCEQNLNHDAMYWYRQDPGQGLRLIYYSQIVNDFQKGDIAEGYSVSREKKESFPLTVTSAQKNPTAFYLCASSIERLAGRTGELFFGEGSRLTVL.

The CDR3 DNA reads as TGTGCCATCAAGGGCGGGACAGGGGCTCTTAGCTCTGGAAACACCATATATTTT. It yields the protein CAIKGGTGALSSGNTIYF. The V call is TRBV10-3, the J call TRBJ1-3; 10 bases fit TRBD1. The CDR3 is 18 amino acids. Trimming removed 7 bases from V and 0 bases from J; junction bases left unmatched: 12. Germline CDR1 ENHRY, CDR2 SYGVKD.

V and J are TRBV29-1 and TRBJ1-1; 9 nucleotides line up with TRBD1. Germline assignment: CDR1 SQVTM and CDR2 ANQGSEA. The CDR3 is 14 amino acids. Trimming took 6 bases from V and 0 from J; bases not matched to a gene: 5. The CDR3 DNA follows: TGCAGCGTACAATACAGGGGGCTGAACACTGAAGCTTTCTTT. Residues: CSVQYRGLNTEAFF.

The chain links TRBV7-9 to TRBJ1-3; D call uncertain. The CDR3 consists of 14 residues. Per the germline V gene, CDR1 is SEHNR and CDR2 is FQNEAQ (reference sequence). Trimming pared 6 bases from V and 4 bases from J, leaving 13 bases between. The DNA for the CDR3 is TGTGCCAGCAGTCTCCTCCGGAGAGGAAACACCATATATTTT. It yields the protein CASSLLRRGNTIYF.

The CDR3 DNA sequence: TGTGCCAGCAGCTTAGGAGGACTAGATACGCAGTATTTT. It encodes CASSLGGLDTQYF. The chain couples TRBV7-9 to TRBJ2-3, with D possibly matching TRBD2 (5 bases). CDR1 is SEHNR, CDR2 FQNEAQ, per germline (reference sequence). This CDR3 is 13 amino acids long. Trimming left V 1 base short and J 5 bases short, with 7 bases between.

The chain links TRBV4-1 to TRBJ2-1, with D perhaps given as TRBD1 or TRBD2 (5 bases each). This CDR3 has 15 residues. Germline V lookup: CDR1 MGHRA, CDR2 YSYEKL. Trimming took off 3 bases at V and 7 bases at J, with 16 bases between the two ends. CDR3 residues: CASSQDPWGSNEQFF. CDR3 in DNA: TGCGCCAGCAGCCAGGACCCCTGGGGGTCGAATGAGCAGTTCTTC.

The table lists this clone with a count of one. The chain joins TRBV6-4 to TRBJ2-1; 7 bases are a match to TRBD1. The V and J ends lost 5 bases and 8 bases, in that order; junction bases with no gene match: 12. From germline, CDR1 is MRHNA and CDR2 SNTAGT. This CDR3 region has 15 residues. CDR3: CASSRRDRVLDEQFF. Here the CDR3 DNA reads TGTGCCAGCAGTCGCCGGGACAGAGTATTAGATGAGCAGTTCTTC.

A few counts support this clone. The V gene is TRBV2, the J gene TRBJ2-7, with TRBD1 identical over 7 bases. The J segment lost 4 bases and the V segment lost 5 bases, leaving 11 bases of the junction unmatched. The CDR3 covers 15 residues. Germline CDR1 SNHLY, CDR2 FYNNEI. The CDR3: CASSYRGERSYEQYF. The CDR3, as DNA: TGTGCCAGCAGTTACAGGGGCGAGAGATCGTACGAGCAGTACTTC.

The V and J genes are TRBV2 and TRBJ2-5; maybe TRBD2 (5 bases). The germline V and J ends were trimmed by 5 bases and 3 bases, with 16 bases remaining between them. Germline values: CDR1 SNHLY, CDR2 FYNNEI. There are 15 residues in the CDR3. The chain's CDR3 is CASSYPGGRKETQYF. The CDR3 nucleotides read TGTGCCAGCAGTTACCCCGGAGGTCGAAAAGAGACCCAGTACTTC.

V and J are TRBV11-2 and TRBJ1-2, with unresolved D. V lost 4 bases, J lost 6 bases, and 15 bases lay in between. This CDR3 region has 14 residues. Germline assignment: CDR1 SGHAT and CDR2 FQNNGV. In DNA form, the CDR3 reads TGTGCCAGCAGCTCCCCCCGGGGTGCCGATGGCTACACCTTC. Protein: CASSSPRGADGYTF.

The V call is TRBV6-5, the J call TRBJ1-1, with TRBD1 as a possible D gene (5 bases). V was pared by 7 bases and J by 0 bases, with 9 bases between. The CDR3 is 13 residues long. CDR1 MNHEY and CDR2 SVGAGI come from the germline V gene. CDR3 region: CASTGHMNTEAFF. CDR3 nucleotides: TGTGCCAGCACAGGACATATGAACACTGAAGCTTTCTTT.

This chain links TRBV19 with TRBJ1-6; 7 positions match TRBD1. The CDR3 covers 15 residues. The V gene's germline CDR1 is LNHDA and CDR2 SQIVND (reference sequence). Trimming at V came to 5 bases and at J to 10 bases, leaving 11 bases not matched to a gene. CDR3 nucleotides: TGTGCCAGTAGTGACCGACAGGGCTCTGGGTCACCCCTCCACTTT. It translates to CASSDRQGSGSPLHF.

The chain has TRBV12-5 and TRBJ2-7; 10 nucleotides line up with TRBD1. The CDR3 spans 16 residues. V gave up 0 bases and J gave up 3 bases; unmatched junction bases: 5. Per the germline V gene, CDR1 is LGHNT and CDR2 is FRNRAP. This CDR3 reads CASGLVGGTGVYEQYF. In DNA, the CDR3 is TGTGCTAGTGGTTTGGTAGGCGGGACAGGGGTCTACGAGCAGTACTTC.

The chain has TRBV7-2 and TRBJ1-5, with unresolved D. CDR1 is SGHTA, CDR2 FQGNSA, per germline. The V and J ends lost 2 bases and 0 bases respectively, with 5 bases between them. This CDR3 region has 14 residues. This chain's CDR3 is CASSLFLSNQPQHF. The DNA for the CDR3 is TGTGCCAGCAGCTTATTTCTTAGCAATCAGCCCCAGCATTTT.

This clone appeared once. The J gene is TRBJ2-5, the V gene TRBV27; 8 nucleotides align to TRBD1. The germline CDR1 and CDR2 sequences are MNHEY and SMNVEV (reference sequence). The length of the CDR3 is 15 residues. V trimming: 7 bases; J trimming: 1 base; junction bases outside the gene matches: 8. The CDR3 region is CASKFWDRPQETQYF. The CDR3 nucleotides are TGTGCCAGCAAATTTTGGGACAGGCCCCAAGAGACCCAGTACTTC.

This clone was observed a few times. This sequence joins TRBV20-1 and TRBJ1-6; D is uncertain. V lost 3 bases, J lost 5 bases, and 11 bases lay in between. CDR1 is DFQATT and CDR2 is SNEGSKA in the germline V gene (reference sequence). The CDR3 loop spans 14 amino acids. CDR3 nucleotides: TGCAGTGCTAGTCAAGGACTTAATAATTCACCCCTCCACTTT. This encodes CSASQGLNNSPLHF.